What follows are 29 T cell receptor beta chains derived from one specimen sequenced in a study of blood T cell repertoires in COVID-19. TCRdb's copy holds only in-frame clones and misses some; the assay was immunoSEQ multiplex PCR. Here the sample spans 200,000 to 250,000 clones, approximately 80% being singletons. Source material: peripheral blood. These receptors were collected from a human donor in a cohort sampled during active COVID-19.

Concerning this clone: A read error may be the cause here, since a much bigger clone is one base away. The chain carries TRBV28 and TRBJ1-1, with 7 bases that match TRBD1. J gave up 5 bases and V 7 bases, and 10 bases lay outside the gene matches. CDR1 MDHEN and CDR2 SYDVKM come from the germline V gene. The CDR3 covers 14 residues. As DNA, the CDR3 is TGTGCCAGCACAGGGCAGGGCAGGGGGACTGAAGCTTTCTTT. Amino acids: CASTGQGRGTEAFF.

The rearrangement links TRBV5-4 to TRBJ1-6; TRBD1 aligns across 10 bases. Unmatched junction bases numbered 7, after V lost 6 bases and J lost 7 bases. This CDR3 has 15 residues. Per the germline V gene, CDR1 is SGHNT and CDR2 is YYREEE (reference sequence). DNA of the CDR3: TGTGCCAGCACCAACACGGGACAGGGGAATTCACCCCTCCACTTT. As protein: CASTNTGQGNSPLHF.

The chain couples TRBV2 to TRBJ2-7; 8 bases fit TRBD1. Germline CDR1 and CDR2: SNHLY and FYNNEI. CDR3 size: 15 residues. J was trimmed by 2 bases and V by 1 base; bases with no gene match: 4. The CDR3 sequence is CASSEEGQVPYEQYF. In DNA form, the CDR3 reads TGTGCCAGCAGTGAAGAGGGACAGGTTCCCTACGAGCAGTACTTC.

For this clone: The identical CDR3 is also encoded by other nucleotide sequences in the sample. The V and J genes are TRBV6-5 and TRBJ1-5; D not resolved. The CDR3 loop spans 14 amino acids. Trimming removed 5 bases at V and 0 bases at J, with 8 bases between. CDR1 is MNHEY, CDR2 SVGAGI, per germline. CDR3 in DNA: TGTGCCAGCAGTAACAGAGATAGCAATCAGCCCCAGCATTTT. It codes for CASSNRDSNQPQHF.

The chain couples TRBV27 to TRBJ1-1; no firm D call. V lost 4 bases and J 2 bases, leaving 11 bases between the germline ends. Germline CDR1 is MNHEY and CDR2 is SMNVEV (reference sequence). The CDR3 has 14 residues. For the CDR3, the DNA is TGTGCCAGCAGTTCCCCAAAGACAAACACTGAAGCTTTCTTT. Its translation is CASSSPKTNTEAFF.

V usage is TRBV28 and J usage is TRBJ1-2; weak D call: TRBD1 (5 bases). Trimming cost V 5 bases and J 2 bases, with 12 bases left between them. This CDR3 is 14 amino acids long. The germline gives CDR1 MDHEN, CDR2 SYDVKM. CDR3 nucleotides: TGTGCCAGCAGTATTCCCCAGGGAAACTATGGCTACACCTTC. Amino acid sequence: CASSIPQGNYGYTF.

The chain employs TRBV19 and TRBJ1-2; the D gene is possibly TRBD1 (5 bases). This CDR3 region has 15 residues. CDR1 LNHDA and CDR2 SQIVND come from the germline V gene (reference sequence). V was trimmed by 2 bases and J by 0 bases, leaving 10 bases between them. This CDR3 reads CASSISSTANYGYTF. CDR3 DNA sequence: TGTGCCAGTAGTATATCCTCGACAGCTAACTATGGCTACACCTTC. Filled out from reference TRBV19 and TRBJ1-2, the complete variable domain reads DGGITQSPKYLFRKEGQNVTLSCEQNLNHDAMYWYRQDPGQGLRLIYYSQIVNDFQKGDIAEGYSVSREKKESFPLTVTSAQKNPTAFYLCASSISSTANYGYTFGSGTRLTVV.

In this sample, this clone turned up once. The chain combines TRBV6-6 with TRBJ1-5, with 7 bases lining up with TRBD1. The CDR3 spans 14 residues. Germline-derived CDR1 and CDR2 are MNHNY and SVGAGI (reference sequence). The V segment lost 5 bases and the J segment 5 bases; nucleotides outside the gene matches: 6. CDR3 in amino acids: CASSQAGGDQPQHF. CDR3 in DNA: TGTGCCAGCAGTCAAGCAGGGGGTGATCAGCCCCAGCATTTT.

This sequence joins TRBV5-6 and TRBJ2-1; 12 positions match TRBD2. Unmatched junction bases numbered 10, after V lost 0 bases and J lost 9 bases. Looked up from germline, CDR1 is SGHDT and CDR2 is YYEEEE. The length of the CDR3 is 17 residues. The CDR3 spells CASSLVRTSGVHSEQFF. The CDR3 coding sequence is TGTGCCAGCAGCTTGGTACGGACTAGCGGGGTTCATAGTGAGCAGTTCTTC.

The rearrangement links TRBV6-5 to TRBJ1-6; D not certain. V lost 0 bases to trimming and J lost 8 bases, with 14 bases between them. The CDR3 sequence is 16 residues long. CDR1 is MNHEY and CDR2 is SVGAGI in the germline V gene. This CDR3 reads CASSYSPRLSDSPLHF. The CDR3 bases are TGTGCCAGCAGTTACTCGCCCAGGTTGAGTGATTCACCCCTCCACTTT.

About this clone: The junction departs from the called germline gene at one end, perhaps through a read error. The chain is built from TRBV5-5 and TRBJ1-6, with unresolved D. Looked up from germline, CDR1 is SGHKS and CDR2 is YYEKEE (reference sequence). There are 13 residues in the CDR3. The CDR3 DNA reads as TGTGCCAGCAGCTTAGAGTATAGTTCACCCCTCCACTTT. This gives the protein CASSLEYSSPLHF.

This chain links TRBV19 with TRBJ1-5; TRBD1 matches at 9 bases. The CDR3 covers 18 residues. CDR1 and CDR2 from the germline V gene are LNHDA and SQIVND (reference sequence). V shed 5 bases and J 2 bases; nucleotides not matched to a gene: 13. DNA for the CDR3: TGTGCCAGTAGTGCCTCTCGGGGACAGGGTTTCGGCAATCAGCCCCAGCATTTT. Protein sequence: CASSASRGQGFGNQPQHF.

V gene TRBV6-4 combines with J gene TRBJ2-1; weak D call: TRBD2 (6 bases). The CDR3 runs 15 residues. Trimming pared 6 bases from V and 0 bases from J, leaving 12 bases between. Per germline, CDR1 MRHNA and CDR2 SNTAGT. CDR3 residues: CASSPRLDSYNEQFF. CDR3 DNA sequence: TGTGCCAGCAGCCCTAGACTAGACTCCTACAATGAGCAGTTCTTC.

The chain couples TRBV24-1 to TRBJ2-3; D uncertain. Between the trimmed V and J ends, which lost 6 bases and 0 bases, there was a span of 9 bases. CDR1 is KGHDR and CDR2 is SFDVKD in the germline V gene. This CDR3 region has 14 residues. This CDR3 is CATSNTASTDTQYF. In DNA form, the CDR3 reads TGTGCCACCAGTAATACAGCTAGCACAGATACGCAGTATTTT.

This clone appeared many times. Other nucleotide sequences in the sample specify the same CDR3. This chain connects TRBV4-2 to TRBJ2-7; TRBD1 aligns across 8 bases. The germline V gene has CDR1 LGHNA and CDR2 YNFKEQ. Germline trimming cut 1 base from V and 4 bases from J; bases unmatched to any gene: 3. The CDR3 loop spans 14 amino acids. The DNA of the CDR3 is TGTGCCAGCAGCCAAGGGACAGGGAAATACGAGCAGTACTTC. Encoded protein: CASSQGTGKYEQYF.

The rearrangement joins TRBV6-5 to TRBJ1-4, with D unclear. The CDR3 loop spans 15 amino acids. Deletions cut 6 bases from V and 3 bases from J, with 14 bases between. CDR1 and CDR2 (germline): MNHEY, SVGAGI. The CDR3 DNA reads TGTGCCAGCAGCCCCCGCGCAAACCCTAATGAAAAACTGTTTTTT. Translated, it gives CASSPRANPNEKLFF.

The chain couples TRBV28 to TRBJ1-5; 8 bases line up with TRBD1. The CDR3 consists of 15 residues. J lost 4 bases, V lost 6 bases, and 8 bases had no gene match. Germline CDR1 MDHEN, CDR2 SYDVKM. CDR3 sequence reads: CASSRGQGINQPQHF. In DNA form, the CDR3 reads TGTGCCAGCAGCCGTGGACAGGGAATTAATCAGCCCCAGCATTTT.

This sequence joins TRBV7-9 and TRBJ2-3, with TRBD1 matching 12 bases. The CDR3 consists of 17 residues. Per the germline V gene, CDR1 is SEHNR and CDR2 is FQNEAQ (reference sequence). After removal of 6 bases from V and 3 bases from J, the junction contained 10 bases not matched to a gene. The CDR3 is CASSFTGTGGLTDTQYF. The CDR3, as DNA: TGTGCCAGCAGTTTTACCGGGACAGGGGGCTTGACAGATACGCAGTATTTT. The full variable domain, rest sourced from reference TRBV7-9 and TRBJ2-3, is DTGVSQNPRHKITKRGQNVTFRCDPISEHNRLYWYRQTLGQGPEFLTYFQNEAQLEKSRLLSDRFSAERPKGSFSTLEIQRTEQGDSAMYLCASSFTGTGGLTDTQYFGPGTRLTVL.

The rearrangement uses TRBV10-3 and TRBJ2-3; D is uncertain. The CDR3 sequence is 13 residues long. V lost 8 bases and J lost 0, with 9 bases in between. The germline gives CDR1 ENHRY, CDR2 SYGVKD. The CDR3 sequence is CAIGPISTDTQYF. The CDR3 DNA reads as TGTGCCATCGGGCCGATTAGCACAGATACGCAGTATTTT.

The chain links TRBV6-5 to TRBJ1-3; D possibly corresponds to TRBD1 (6 bases). CDR1 MNHEY and CDR2 SVGAGI come from the germline V gene. There are 14 residues in the CDR3. The CDR3 reads CASKQGQTGNTIYF. The CDR3 DNA sequence: TGTGCTTCAAAACAGGGACAAACGGGAAACACCATATATTTT.

V usage is TRBV5-1 and J usage is TRBJ2-7, with TRBD2 identical over 8 bases. V lost 4 bases to trimming and J lost 3 bases; unmatched junction nucleotides: 9. The CDR3 extends over 15 amino acids. Germline V gene data show CDR1 as SGHRS and CDR2 as YFSETQ. Written as DNA, the CDR3 is TGCGCCAGCAGCGACCGGACTAGCAGCTACTACGAGCAGTACTTC. Translation: CASSDRTSSYYEQYF.

The CDR3: CASSVAGDYNEQFF. In nucleotides, the CDR3 is TGTGCCAGCAGCGTAGCGGGGGACTACAATGAGCAGTTCTTC. This chain uses TRBV5-8 with TRBJ2-1; 9 nucleotides match TRBD2. V lost 4 bases, J lost 3 bases, and 2 bases stayed unmatched. The length of the CDR3 is 14 residues. Germline V CDR1 and CDR2: SGHTS, YDEGEE.

This chain connects TRBV9 to TRBJ2-1; TRBD2 might be the D (7 bases). The CDR3 runs to 16 residues. In germline, CDR1 is SGDLS, CDR2 YYNGEE. V lost 3 bases, J lost 7 bases, and 20 bases lay in between. The CDR3 DNA sequence: TGTGCCAGCAGCGGCTCAGAACGGGGGGCGGGGAATGAGCAGTTCTTC. Encoded protein: CASSGSERGAGNEQFF.

The CDR3 region is CASSEGRGTDTQYF. The CDR3 DNA is TGTGCCAGCAGTGAAGGACGGGGCACAGATACGCAGTATTTT. V is TRBV6-1 and J is TRBJ2-3; D is unresolved. CDR1 and CDR2 from the germline V gene are MNHNS and SASEGT. The CDR3 covers 14 residues. The V end lost 1 base, the J end lost 1 base, and 6 bases lay between the germline ends.

This clone has only one observation. CDR3 DNA sequence: TGTGCCAGCAGCGTCGAGGCCTACGAGCAGTACTTC. It is translated as CASSVEAYEQYF. This chain connects TRBV11-2 to TRBJ2-7, with D uncertain. Trimming pared 5 bases from V and 2 bases from J, leaving 7 bases between. This CDR3 is built from 12 residues. Germline V gene lookup returns CDR1 SGHAT and CDR2 FQNNGV.

This chain uses TRBV19 with TRBJ2-7; the D gene is possibly TRBD2 (7 bases). The germline gives CDR1 LNHDA, CDR2 SQIVND (reference sequence). Trimming cost V 1 base and J 3 bases, with 13 bases left between them. This CDR3 is 15 amino acids long. CDR3 in DNA: TGTGCCAGTAGTATAGCCGCGGGGGCCGGCTACGAGCAGTACTTC. Translated, it gives CASSIAAGAGYEQYF.

This clone occurred a few times. The J gene is TRBJ2-3, the V gene TRBV12-2; TRBD2 was called by the table and not checked on the DNA. TRBV12-2 is shown as a pseudogene. The CDR3 is 15 amino acids. CDR3 sequence (DNA): TGTGCAAGTCGCTTGGGGGGAAGGGGTTCAGATACGCAGTATTTT. This encodes CASRLGGRGSDTQYF.

The chain uses TRBV6-1 and TRBJ1-5; D not resolved. Germline CDR1 MNHNS, CDR2 SASEGT. V was trimmed by 8 bases and J by 5 bases, leaving 16 bases between them. This CDR3 region has 14 residues. The CDR3, as DNA: TGTGCCAGCGCTCGGAACAGTCTTGATCAGCCCCAGCATTTT. Translated: CASARNSLDQPQHF.

The table lists this clone with many counts. The J gene is TRBJ1-4, the V gene TRBV7-9; possibly TRBD1 for D (5 bases). Germline CDR1 is SEHNR and CDR2 is FQNEAQ (reference sequence). Trimming took off 5 bases at V and 7 bases at J, with 14 bases between the two ends. This CDR3 is built from 14 residues. The CDR3 DNA reads TGTGCCAGCAGCCCGGGGAGGACACGTGAAAAACTGTTTTTT. It codes for CASSPGRTREKLFF.